One sample yielded the 9 T cell receptor beta chains listed below, sequenced in a study of CD8 T cells in Susac syndrome. The RNA, about 0.45 to 1 ug, was put through reverse transcription using random hexamers. TCRdb itself ran the immunoSEQ multiplex PCR reads through MiXCR, one entry per CDR3 protein. The sample consists of around 180,000 distinct CDR3 sequences, approximately 94% of them appearing once. The sample was CD4+ T cells from PBMCs. Receptors originate from a human donor with Susac syndrome.

The chain couples TRBV4-2 to TRBJ1-2, with D unresolved. Trimming took 1 base from V and 0 from J, leaving 6 bases between them. This CDR3 region has 14 residues. Germline V gene lookup returns CDR1 LGHNA and CDR2 YNFKEQ. The CDR3 protein is CASSQGGANYGYTF. CDR3 nucleotides: TGTGCCAGCAGCCAAGGGGGTGCTAACTATGGCTACACCTTC.

The chain is built from TRBV7-9 and TRBJ1-6; D is unclear. Germline loops: CDR1 SEHNR, CDR2 FQNEAQ (reference sequence). The ends were cut back, 5 bases at V and 0 bases at J, with 11 bases in the middle. The CDR3 is 16 amino acids. CDR3 DNA: TGTGCCAGCAGCCCCGGGCGGAGCTCCTATAATTCACCCCTCCACTTT. Protein sequence: CASSPGRSSYNSPLHF.

This clonotype appeared once. The J gene is TRBJ2-5, the V gene TRBV7-8; D ambiguous. This CDR3 comprises 17 residues. Between the trimmed V and J ends, which lost 5 bases and 1 base, there was a span of 20 bases. The germline V gene has CDR1 SGHVS and CDR2 FQNEAQ. Here the CDR3 reads CASSQLWGGESQETQYF. CDR3 bases: TGTGCCAGCAGCCAGCTTTGGGGTGGAGAGAGCCAAGAGACCCAGTACTTC.

V and J are TRBV7-3 and TRBJ2-1; D is ambiguous. V dropped 5 bases and J dropped 4 bases, with 9 bases sitting between them. The CDR3 has 13 amino acids. Germline loops: CDR1 SGHTA, CDR2 FQGTGA. In nucleotides, the CDR3 is TGTGCCAGCAGCACAATAGCATACAATGAGCAGTTCTTC. Translated, it gives CASSTIAYNEQFF.

The chain is built from TRBV7-9 and TRBJ1-2; D perhaps matches TRBD1 (6 bases). V was trimmed by 2 bases and J by 5 bases, leaving 12 bases between them. This CDR3 is 14 amino acids long. CDR1 is SEHNR and CDR2 is FQNEAQ in the germline V gene (reference sequence). CDR3 DNA sequence: TGTGCCAGCAGCTTACAGGGGCCCCTATATGGCTACACCTTC. Amino acid sequence: CASSLQGPLYGYTF.

V gene TRBV10-3 combines with J gene TRBJ2-5; the match to TRBD1 covers 9 bases. Germline-derived CDR1 and CDR2 are ENHRY and SYGVKD. J gave up 4 bases and V 7 bases, and 4 bases lay outside the gene matches. The CDR3 length is 13 residues. The CDR3 here is CAINKGQGETQYF. CDR3 coding DNA: TGTGCCATCAATAAGGGACAGGGAGAGACCCAGTACTTC.

The rearrangement joins TRBV4-3 to TRBJ2-2, with 8 nucleotides matching TRBD1. Germline CDR1 LGHNA, CDR2 YSLEER. V shed 4 bases, J shed 4 bases, and the junction held 11 bases outside the gene matches. This CDR3 is 17 amino acids long. Here the CDR3 DNA reads TGCGCCAGCAGCCTCATCCTCGACAGGGGAGGCACCGGGGAGCTGTTTTTT. Encoded protein: CASSLILDRGGTGELFF.

This clonotype is a singleton in its sample. The V gene is TRBV11-2, the J gene TRBJ2-3; D is unclear. V gave up 5 bases and J gave up 6 bases, with 15 bases separating them. This CDR3 has 14 amino acids. CDR1 and CDR2 (germline): SGHAT, FQNNGV. CDR3 sequence reads: CASSPSLHGDTQYF. CDR3 coding DNA: TGTGCCAGCAGCCCTTCTCTGCACGGCGATACGCAGTATTTT.

As DNA, the CDR3 is TGCAGCGTTGAAGATAGCCCGTACGTAGAGCAGTTCTTC. Encoded protein: CSVEDSPYVEQFF. V and J are TRBV29-1 and TRBJ2-1; D remains unclear. Germline CDR1 and CDR2: SQVTM and ANQGSEA. With 0 bases removed from V and 10 bases from J, the gap between germline ends came to 13 bases. This CDR3 has 13 amino acids.